This T cell receptor beta chain was captured by sequencing in a study of T cell repertoires in ileal Crohn's disease. Profiled with immunoSEQ multiplex PCR; TCRdb holds only in-frame clones, not every one. This sample yields some 15,000 clones, of which 65% to 85% are seen a single time; approximately 4% belongs to the top ten. The CDR3 runs to 15 residues. V lost 1 base, J lost 7 bases, and 4 bases stayed unmatched. CDR1 is LGHNA, CDR2 YSLEER, per germline. Indicated time point: neoterminal ileum biopsy at postoperative endoscopy, about 6 months after surgery. This clone was observed a handful of times.

This rearrangement joins TRBV4-3 to TRBJ1-4; 9 nucleotides line up with TRBD1. This TCR derives from an adult with Crohn's disease. Sequences were obtained from ileal tissue. The CDR3 coding sequence is TGCGCCAGCAGCCAAGTGACAGGGGGGAGTGAAAAACTGTTTTTT. Its translation: CASSQVTGGSEKLFF.